This T cell receptor beta chain came from a study of T cell changes during pregnancy in multiple sclerosis. With 4 bases clipped from V and 4 bases from J, the junction kept 9 bases outside the gene matches. This CDR3 has 15 residues. Per germline, CDR1 MNHEY and CDR2 SVGAGI. Method: immunoSEQ multiplex PCR; TCRdb's copy keeps in-frame clones and lacks some. The table shows around 69,000 clones, with approximately 90% occurring only once. The specimen comprised peripheral blood, sampled in the third trimester of pregnancy. The chain links TRBV6-5 to TRBJ1-2; 7 bases fit TRBD1. The TCR was taken from a female donor with multiple sclerosis, enrolled in a pregnancy study. The CDR3 DNA is TGTGCCAGCAGTTTAACCCCCGGGACAGTCTATGGCTACACCTTC. It is translated as CASSLTPGTVYGYTF.